These 14 T cell receptor beta chains were sequenced from one sample in a study of CD8 T cells in Susac syndrome. A quantity of about 0.45 to 1 ug RNA underwent reverse transcription using random hexamers. TCRdb re-derived calls from the immunoSEQ multiplex PCR reads in MiXCR, one entry per CDR3 protein. The repertoire consists of approximately 190,000 distinct CDR3 sequences, with more than 90% occurring once and the leading ten covering just under 0.095%. The sequenced material came from CD4+ T cells from PBMCs. Source of these receptors: a human donor with multiple sclerosis.

This clonotype has a handful of counts. CDR3 sequence (DNA): TGTGCCACCAGGGGGGATACCGGGGAGCTGTTTTTT. Amino acid sequence: CATRGDTGELFF. The chain joins TRBV24-1 to TRBJ2-2, with D tentatively TRBD1 or TRBD2 (5 bases each). In germline, CDR1 is KGHDR, CDR2 SFDVKD. The V end lost 7 bases, the J end lost 5 bases, and 7 bases lay between the germline ends. CDR3 size: 12 residues.

The chain couples TRBV20-1 to TRBJ1-3; a weak D match, TRBD1 (6 bases). CDR1 and CDR2 (germline): DFQATT, SNEGSKA (reference sequence). The CDR3 has 14 residues. The V end lost 6 bases, the J end lost 2 bases, and 14 bases lay between the germline ends. The CDR3 nucleotides read TGCAGTGCCACGATGGGGGCGGCTGGAAACACCATATATTTT. Its protein product is CSATMGAAGNTIYF.

The rearrangement joins TRBV29-1 to TRBJ2-5, with D possibly TRBD1 on 6 matching bases. The CDR3 loop spans 14 amino acids. V was clipped by 6 bases and J by 4 bases, with 18 bases between them. Per germline, CDR1 SQVTM and CDR2 ANQGSEA. The CDR3 DNA is TGCAGCGTGGGGGCTAGTGCGCAGTCAGAGACCCAGTACTTC. Protein: CSVGASAQSETQYF.

The chain joins TRBV20-1 to TRBJ1-4, with D maybe TRBD1 (6 bases). Germline V CDR1 and CDR2: DFQATT, SNEGSKA (reference sequence). The CDR3 is made up of 13 amino acids. V lost 6 bases and J lost 8, with 16 bases in between. For the CDR3, the DNA is TGCAGTGCCCGGGGGCAGGGTGTGGAAAAACTGTTTTTT. Encoded protein: CSARGQGVEKLFF.

V usage is TRBV3-1 and J usage is TRBJ2-1; TRBD2 is a possible D gene (7 bases). CDR1 LGHDT and CDR2 YNNKEL come from the germline V gene (reference sequence). CDR3 size: 16 residues. V was trimmed by 5 bases and J by 5 bases, leaving 19 bases between them. The CDR3 nucleotides read TGTGCCAGCAGCAGGGGGGGTACAACCCGTAACAATGAGCAGTTCTTC. Protein product: CASSRGGTTRNNEQFF.

The chain uses TRBV18 and TRBJ1-2; TRBD1 matches 10 bases. Germline lookup yields CDR1 KGHSH and CDR2 LQKENI. V shed 4 bases and J 2 bases; nucleotides not matched to a gene: 4. CDR3 length equals 15 residues. CDR3 sequence reads: CASSRGQGGNYGYTF. The CDR3 nucleotides read TGTGCCAGCTCACGAGGACAGGGGGGAAACTATGGCTACACCTTC.

The V gene is TRBV7-3, the J gene TRBJ2-7; tentatively, D is TRBD1 (5 bases). The CDR3 has 14 residues. CDR1 is SGHTA and CDR2 is FQGTGA in the germline V gene. Trimming removed 2 bases at V and 6 bases at J, with 14 bases between. CDR3 amino acids: CASSLLAGALEQYF. CDR3 DNA sequence: TGTGCCAGCAGCTTACTGGCTGGGGCCCTCGAGCAGTACTTC.

The V call is TRBV3-1, the J call TRBJ2-1; no firm D call. Per the germline V gene, CDR1 is LGHDT and CDR2 is YNNKEL (reference sequence). V lost 3 bases, J lost 7 bases, and 7 bases lay in between. CDR3 length equals 12 residues. CDR3 in DNA: TGTGCCAGCAGCCAGACCAGTAATGAGCAGTTCTTC. This gives the protein CASSQTSNEQFF.

The chain recombines TRBV14 with TRBJ2-2; TRBD2 matches 9 bases. The CDR3 has 15 residues. V gave up 8 bases and J gave up 2 bases; unmatched junction bases: 6. Looked up from germline, CDR1 is SGHDN and CDR2 is FVKESK. The CDR3 loop is CASASAGGNTGELFF. The DNA of the CDR3 is TGTGCCAGCGCTTCAGCGGGAGGTAACACCGGGGAGCTGTTTTTT.

The CDR3 loop is CASSYSLLGYNSPLHF. Written as DNA, the CDR3 is TGTGCCAGCAGCTATTCATTACTAGGGTATAATTCACCCCTCCACTTT. This chain uses TRBV12-3 or TRBV12-4 with TRBJ1-6; no clear D. Trimming left V 6 bases short and J 4 bases short, with 16 bases between. This CDR3 is built from 16 residues.

The chain uses TRBV19 and TRBJ1-2, with D uncertain. Trimming stripped 5 bases from V and 6 bases from J, with 10 bases between. The CDR3 runs 12 residues. Per the germline V gene, CDR1 is LNHDA and CDR2 is SQIVND (reference sequence). The chain's CDR3 is CASSETVNGYTF. In DNA form, the CDR3 reads TGTGCCAGTAGTGAGACCGTAAATGGCTACACCTTC.

The chain recombines TRBV7-2 with TRBJ2-7; D uncertain. This CDR3 region has 12 residues. Germline assignment: CDR1 SGHTA and CDR2 FQGNSA. V lost 5 bases and J lost 9, with 14 bases in between. For the CDR3, the DNA is TGTGCCAGCAGCCTTGGAGCTCTCGGGCAGTACTTC. It is translated as CASSLGALGQYF.

The rearrangement links TRBV29-1 to TRBJ2-7; D is unresolved. Germline V gene data show CDR1 as SQVTM and CDR2 as ANQGSEA. Trimming left V 0 bases short and J 5 bases short, with 11 bases between. The CDR3 spans 13 residues. CDR3 in DNA: TGCAGCGTTGAAGATCGGAGCGAACACGAGCAGTACTTC. Its protein is CSVEDRSEHEQYF.

The chain employs TRBV3-1 and TRBJ2-3; D is uncertain. The CDR3 runs 15 residues. Trimming cost V 1 base and J 2 bases, with 10 bases left between them. Germline V gene data show CDR1 as LGHDT and CDR2 as YNNKEL (reference sequence). CDR3 DNA sequence: TGTGCCAGCAGCCAAGGTACTGTAGCCACAGATACGCAGTATTTT. The encoded protein is CASSQGTVATDTQYF.